This TCR beta chain was identified during a study of spatial heterogeneity in lung cancer. Time point noted: sample taken at primary tumor resection. No cell sorting; template was whole RNA from tumor, lung tissue or PBMC. In TCRdb, the 5' RACE reads were re-called with MiXCR into one record per CDR3 protein. The repertoire holds more than 20,000 distinct CDR3 sequences, with about 4.6% as singletons. Study-wide points: At resection, ubiquitous expanded tumor TCRs appeared in blood more than at follow-up.

This clonotype was seen repeatedly, ten times or more. Its antigen is undetermined. Germline CDR1 is MNHEY and CDR2 is SVGAGI. The V end was cut by 0 bases, the J end by 3 bases, with 6 bases between. CDR3 length equals 14 residues. The clonotype comes from a male donor with early-stage non-small cell lung cancer. The rearrangement joins TRBV6-5 to TRBJ2-1; D not certain. This material consisted of PBMCs, taken at surgery. CDR3 DNA sequence: TGTGCCAGCAGTTACTCGAGACACTACAATGAGCAGTTCTTC. Amino acid sequence: CASSYSRHYNEQFF.